These 16 T cell receptor beta chains came from one sample sequenced in a study of blood T cell repertoires in COVID-19. Assay used: immunoSEQ multiplex PCR; TCRdb lists only in-frame clones, some missing. Among some 20,000 clones listed, about 86% were seen once. Material: peripheral blood. These receptors were collected from a man between 70 and 80 years old with acute or convalescent COVID-19.

This chain uses TRBV7-2 with TRBJ1-4; TRBD1 might be the D (6 bases). The CDR3 runs 15 residues. V shed 5 bases and J shed 7 bases, with 17 bases lying between them. CDR1 and CDR2 from the germline V gene are SGHTA and FQGNSA. The CDR3 coding sequence is TGTGCCAGCAGCCTCGCCGGGGGGCAGCGTGAAAAACTGTTTTTT. Amino acids: CASSLAGGQREKLFF.

V is TRBV5-1 and J is TRBJ2-2, with D possibly matching TRBD2 (5 bases). Trimming took off 3 bases at V and 8 bases at J, with 14 bases between the two ends. This CDR3 region has 14 residues. Germline CDR1 reads SGHRS; CDR2 reads YFSETQ. The CDR3 loop reads CASSSQSGSGELFF. The CDR3 region has the DNA TGCGCCAGCAGCTCCCAGAGCGGTTCTGGGGAGCTGTTTTTT.

The rearrangement joins TRBV7-3 to TRBJ2-1; 12 positions match TRBD2. Germline CDR1 SGHTA, CDR2 FQGTGA. Unmatched junction bases numbered 10, after V lost 2 bases and J lost 5 bases. The CDR3 runs to 18 residues. This chain's CDR3 is CASSLRLAGDGGNNEQFF. The CDR3 DNA follows: TGTGCCAGCAGCTTACGACTAGCGGGAGATGGGGGTAACAATGAGCAGTTCTTC.

This clone has only one observation. The chain recombines TRBV5-1 with TRBJ1-1; tentatively, D is TRBD1 (5 bases). CDR1 and CDR2 (germline): SGHRS, YFSETQ. Trimming shortened V by 6 bases and J by 6 bases, and 21 bases separated the two germline ends. The CDR3 is 15 residues long. The CDR3 sequence: CASTEPGLRFAEAFF. CDR3 DNA: TGCGCCAGCACCGAACCGGGACTCCGATTCGCTGAAGCTTTCTTT.

This sequence joins TRBV7-2 and TRBJ2-5; D is undetermined. V shed 1 base and J shed 7 bases, with 13 bases lying between them. The CDR3 has 14 amino acids. Germline CDR1 and CDR2: SGHTA and FQGNSA. In nucleotides, the CDR3 is TGTGCCAGCAGCTTAGTGTTCCCCGGCGGGACCCAGTACTTC. Translated, it gives CASSLVFPGGTQYF.

This clone appeared a single time. This chain joins TRBV10-3 and TRBJ2-6; 9 nucleotides align to TRBD1. Germline V gene sequence: CDR1 ENHRY, CDR2 SYGVKD. J was trimmed by 1 base and V by 3 bases; bases with no gene match: 10. This CDR3 has 19 amino acids. The CDR3 protein is CAISDSLGQGYSGANVLTF. The CDR3 coding sequence is TGTGCCATCAGTGACTCATTAGGACAGGGGTATTCTGGGGCCAACGTCCTGACTTTC.

This clone was seen a few times. The chain couples TRBV25-1 to TRBJ1-6; D possibly corresponds to TRBD1 (5 bases). The CDR3 is 12 residues long. Germline V gives CDR1 MGHDK, CDR2 SYGVNS. V was pared by 6 bases and J by 7 bases, with 7 bases between. The CDR3 spells CASREGNSPLHF. CDR3 in DNA: TGTGCCAGCAGGGAGGGGAATTCACCCCTCCACTTT.

The J gene is TRBJ1-6, the V gene TRBV19, with D possibly being TRBD1 (5 bases). The V end was cut by 4 bases, the J end by 8 bases, with 15 bases between. CDR3 size: 15 residues. CDR1 is LNHDA, CDR2 SQIVND, per germline (reference sequence). The CDR3 bases are TGTGCCAGTAGTACGCGCCAGGGTACTTATTCACCCCTCCACTTT. Encoded protein: CASSTRQGTYSPLHF.

This chain uses TRBV27 with TRBJ2-3; D not resolved. V dropped 5 bases and J dropped 0 bases, with 9 bases sitting between them. This CDR3 has 14 residues. CDR1 is MNHEY, CDR2 SMNVEV, per germline (reference sequence). Here the CDR3 DNA reads TGTGCCAGCAGTCGTCCTCTTAGCACAGATACGCAGTATTTT. Protein product: CASSRPLSTDTQYF.

This chain joins TRBV5-1 and TRBJ1-5, with no clear D. The CDR3 extends over 13 amino acids. The V end lost 0 bases, the J end lost 7 bases, and 8 bases lay between the germline ends. Germline CDR1 reads SGHRS; CDR2 reads YFSETQ. The chain's CDR3 is CASSLGAGQPQHF. The CDR3 DNA reads as TGCGCCAGCAGCTTGGGGGCCGGACAGCCCCAGCATTTT.

V usage is TRBV10-3 and J usage is TRBJ1-1; 9 nucleotides align to TRBD1. Germline CDR1 and CDR2: ENHRY and SYGVKD. The CDR3 is made up of 15 amino acids. V was pared by 4 bases and J by 7 bases, with 10 bases of the junction left unmatched. CDR3 in amino acids: CAISGGGQGDIEAFF. Written as DNA, the CDR3 is TGTGCCATCAGTGGGGGGGGACAGGGTGATATTGAAGCTTTCTTT.

This clone was counted a few times. The J gene is TRBJ1-2, the V gene TRBV12-3 or TRBV12-4; D not certain. The CDR3 extends over 12 amino acids. Trimming removed 3 bases from V and 7 bases from J, with 9 bases in between. In DNA, the CDR3 is TGTGCCAGCAGTTTCGGACGGGGTGGCTACACCTTC. Its translation: CASSFGRGGYTF.

The chain recombines TRBV14 with TRBJ2-6; no firm D call. This CDR3 region has 13 residues. Looked up from germline, CDR1 is SGHDN and CDR2 is FVKESK. V was clipped by 4 bases and J by 7 bases, with 8 bases between them. The CDR3 reads CASSPMAANVLTF. The CDR3 DNA sequence: TGTGCCAGCAGCCCGATGGCCGCCAACGTCCTGACTTTC. The entire variable domain, with the rest obtained from reference TRBV14 and TRBJ2-6, is as follows: EAGVTQFPSHSVIEKGQTVTLRCDPISGHDNLYWYRRVMGKEIKFLLHFVKESKQDESGMPNNRFLAERTGGTYSTLKVQPAELEDSGVYFCASSPMAANVLTFGAGSRLTVL.

The CDR3 bases are TGCAGCGCCACGGACAGAACTAATGAAAAACTGTTTTTT. Its translation is CSATDRTNEKLFF. J is TRBJ1-4 and V is TRBV29-1; maybe TRBD1 (6 bases). The V gene's germline CDR1 is SQVTM and CDR2 ANQGSEA. The CDR3 length is 13 residues. The ends were cut back, 7 bases at V and 1 base at J, with 10 bases in the middle.

CDR3 residues: CASSSLVGAAQKKETQYF. The CDR3 DNA is TGTGCCAGCAGTTCATTGGTAGGAGCGGCCCAGAAGAAAGAGACCCAGTACTTC. The chain links TRBV27 to TRBJ2-5; weak D call: TRBD2 (5 bases). CDR1 and CDR2 (germline): MNHEY, SMNVEV (reference sequence). Trimming removed 4 bases at V and 3 bases at J, with 24 bases between. This CDR3 contains 18 residues.

The rearrangement uses TRBV9 and TRBJ2-1, with D maybe TRBD1 (5 bases). The V end was cut by 2 bases, the J end by 0 bases, with 9 bases between. This CDR3 has 15 amino acids. Per the germline V gene, CDR1 is SGDLS and CDR2 is YYNGEE. The CDR3 nucleotides read TGTGCCAGCAGCGTTCAGGGCAACTCCTACAATGAGCAGTTCTTC. Its translation is CASSVQGNSYNEQFF.